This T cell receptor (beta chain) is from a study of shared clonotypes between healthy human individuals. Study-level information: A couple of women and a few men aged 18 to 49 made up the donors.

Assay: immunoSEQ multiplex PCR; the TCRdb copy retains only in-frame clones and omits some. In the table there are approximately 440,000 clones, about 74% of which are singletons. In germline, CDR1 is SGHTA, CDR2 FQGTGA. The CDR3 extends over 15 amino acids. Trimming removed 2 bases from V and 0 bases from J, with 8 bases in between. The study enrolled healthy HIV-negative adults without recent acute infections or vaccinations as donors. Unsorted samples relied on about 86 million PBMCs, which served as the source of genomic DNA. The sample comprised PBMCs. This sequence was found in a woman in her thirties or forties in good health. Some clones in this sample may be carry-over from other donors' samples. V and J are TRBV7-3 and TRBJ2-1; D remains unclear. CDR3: CASSLVGDSYNEQFF. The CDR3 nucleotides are TGTGCCAGCAGCTTAGTCGGAGACTCCTACAATGAGCAGTTCTTC.